This T cell receptor beta chain derives from a study of T cell repertoires in cytomegalovirus infection. The CDR3 contains 15 residues. V shed 4 bases and J shed 1 base, with 13 bases lying between them. Germline assignment: CDR1 LGHNA and CDR2 YSLEER. Each CDR3 protein is one row after TCRdb ran MiXCR on the reads. The table has approximately 990,000 distinct CDR3 sequences, around 32% seen once. Notes on this clonotype: Its specificity is not known.

The clonotype originates from a human donor in good health (CMV status not recorded). Some clones in this sample may be carry-over from other donors' samples. The V and J genes are TRBV4-3 and TRBJ1-1; D call uncertain. The sequencing used cultured CD8+ T cells from PBMCs, collected from culture after CMV antigen stimulation. In DNA, the CDR3 is TGCGCCAGCAGCCGCCGAATTGGCAGGAACACTGAAGCTTTCTTT. Its translation is CASSRRIGRNTEAFF.